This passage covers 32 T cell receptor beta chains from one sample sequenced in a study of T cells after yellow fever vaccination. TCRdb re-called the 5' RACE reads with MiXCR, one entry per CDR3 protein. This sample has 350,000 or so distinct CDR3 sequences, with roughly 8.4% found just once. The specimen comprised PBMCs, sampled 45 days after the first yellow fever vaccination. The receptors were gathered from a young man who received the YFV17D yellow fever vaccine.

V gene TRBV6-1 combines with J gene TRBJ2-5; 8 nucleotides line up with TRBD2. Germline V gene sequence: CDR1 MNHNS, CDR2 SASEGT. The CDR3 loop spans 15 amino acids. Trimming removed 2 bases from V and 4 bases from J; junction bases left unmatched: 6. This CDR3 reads CASSEWNGGGETQYF. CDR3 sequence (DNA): TGTGCCAGCAGTGAATGGAACGGGGGGGGAGAGACCCAGTACTTC.

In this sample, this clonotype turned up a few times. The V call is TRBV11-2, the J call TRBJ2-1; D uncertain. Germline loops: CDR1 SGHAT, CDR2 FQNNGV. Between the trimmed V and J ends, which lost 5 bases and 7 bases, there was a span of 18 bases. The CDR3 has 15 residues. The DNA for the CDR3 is TGTGCCAGCAGCCTCGCCGGGTCCTACCGAAATGAGCAGTTCTTC. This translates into CASSLAGSYRNEQFF.

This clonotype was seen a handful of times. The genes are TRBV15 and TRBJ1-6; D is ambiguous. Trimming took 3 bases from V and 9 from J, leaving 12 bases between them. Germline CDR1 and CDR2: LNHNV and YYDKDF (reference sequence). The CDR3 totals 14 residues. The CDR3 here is CATSSNPASSPLHF. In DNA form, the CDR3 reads TGTGCCACCAGCAGCAATCCAGCAAGTTCACCCCTCCACTTT.

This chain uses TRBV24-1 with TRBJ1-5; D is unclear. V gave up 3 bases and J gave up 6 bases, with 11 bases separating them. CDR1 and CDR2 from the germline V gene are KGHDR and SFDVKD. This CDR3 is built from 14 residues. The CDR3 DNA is TGTGCCACCAGTGATGAGAATCTAGGTCAGCCCCAGCATTTT. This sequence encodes CATSDENLGQPQHF.

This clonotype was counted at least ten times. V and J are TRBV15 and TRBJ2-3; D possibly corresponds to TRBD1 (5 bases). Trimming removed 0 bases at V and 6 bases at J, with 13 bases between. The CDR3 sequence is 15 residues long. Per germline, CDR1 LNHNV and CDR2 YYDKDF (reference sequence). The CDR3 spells CATSRDAGNRDTQYF. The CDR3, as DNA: TGTGCCACCAGCAGAGATGCAGGGAACCGGGATACGCAGTATTTT.

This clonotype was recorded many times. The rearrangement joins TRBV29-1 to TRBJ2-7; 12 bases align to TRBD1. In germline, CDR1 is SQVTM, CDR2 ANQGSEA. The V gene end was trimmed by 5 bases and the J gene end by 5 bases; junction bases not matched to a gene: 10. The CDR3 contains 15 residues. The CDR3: CSVRSGTGGINEQYF. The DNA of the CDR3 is TGCAGCGTTCGAAGCGGGACAGGGGGCATCAACGAGCAGTACTTC.

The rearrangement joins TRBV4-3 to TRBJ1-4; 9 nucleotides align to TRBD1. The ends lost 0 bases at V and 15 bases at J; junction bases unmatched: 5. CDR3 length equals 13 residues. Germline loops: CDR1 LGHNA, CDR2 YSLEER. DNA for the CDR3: TGCGCCAGCAGCCAAGAACCGGGACAGGGCGTGTTTTTT. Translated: CASSQEPGQGVFF.

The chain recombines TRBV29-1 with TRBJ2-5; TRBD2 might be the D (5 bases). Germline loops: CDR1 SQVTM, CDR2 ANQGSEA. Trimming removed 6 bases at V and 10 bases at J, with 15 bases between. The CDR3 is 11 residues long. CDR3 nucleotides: TGCAGCGTAAGGGCCTTCGGGGACCAGTACTTC. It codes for CSVRAFGDQYF.

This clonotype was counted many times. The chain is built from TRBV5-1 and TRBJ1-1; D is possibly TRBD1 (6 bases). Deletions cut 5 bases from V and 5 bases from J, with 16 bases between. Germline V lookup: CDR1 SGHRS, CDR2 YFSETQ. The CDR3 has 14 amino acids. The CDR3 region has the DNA TGCGCCAGCAGATCCCTACAGGGTAGGACTGAAGCTTTCTTT. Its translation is CASRSLQGRTEAFF.

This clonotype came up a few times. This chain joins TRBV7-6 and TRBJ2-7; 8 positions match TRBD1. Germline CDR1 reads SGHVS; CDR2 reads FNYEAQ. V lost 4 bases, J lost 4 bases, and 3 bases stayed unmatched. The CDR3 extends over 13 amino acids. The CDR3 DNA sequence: TGTGCCAGCAGCTCGGGACAGGATTACGAGCAGTACTTC. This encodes CASSSGQDYEQYF.

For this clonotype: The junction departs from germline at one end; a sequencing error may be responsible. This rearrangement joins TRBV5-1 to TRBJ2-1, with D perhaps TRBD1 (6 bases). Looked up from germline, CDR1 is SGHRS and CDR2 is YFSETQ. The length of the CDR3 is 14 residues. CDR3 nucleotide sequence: TGCGCCAGCAGCTCCTTGACAGGCCACAATGAGCCGTTCTTC. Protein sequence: CASSSLTGHNEPFF.

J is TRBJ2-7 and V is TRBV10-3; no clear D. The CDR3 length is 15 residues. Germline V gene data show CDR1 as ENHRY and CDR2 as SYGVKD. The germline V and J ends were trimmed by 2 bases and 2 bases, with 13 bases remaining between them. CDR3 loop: CAISEGEADPYEQYV. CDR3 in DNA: TGTGCCATCAGTGAGGGAGAGGCCGACCCCTACGAGCAGTACGTC.

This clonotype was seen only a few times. CDR3 nucleotides: TGTGCCAGCAGCAAAGCGCGGACAGGGCTTCAGCCCCAGCATTTT. Translation: CASSKARTGLQPQHF. The chain recombines TRBV21-1 with TRBJ1-5; TRBD1 reflects the table's D call only, with no check against the DNA. TRBV21-1 is tagged as a pseudogene. The CDR3 consists of 15 residues.

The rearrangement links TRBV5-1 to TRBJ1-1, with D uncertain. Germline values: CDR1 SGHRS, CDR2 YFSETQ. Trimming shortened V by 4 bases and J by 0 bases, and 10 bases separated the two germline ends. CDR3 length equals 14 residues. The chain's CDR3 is CASSPQDLNTEAFF. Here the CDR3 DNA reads TGCGCCAGCAGCCCGCAGGATTTGAACACTGAAGCTTTCTTT.

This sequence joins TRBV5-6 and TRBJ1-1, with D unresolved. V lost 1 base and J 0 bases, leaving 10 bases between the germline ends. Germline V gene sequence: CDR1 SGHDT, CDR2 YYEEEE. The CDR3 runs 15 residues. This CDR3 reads CASSLRRVVNTEAFF. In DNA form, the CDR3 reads TGTGCCAGCAGCTTGCGCCGGGTGGTGAACACTGAAGCTTTCTTT.

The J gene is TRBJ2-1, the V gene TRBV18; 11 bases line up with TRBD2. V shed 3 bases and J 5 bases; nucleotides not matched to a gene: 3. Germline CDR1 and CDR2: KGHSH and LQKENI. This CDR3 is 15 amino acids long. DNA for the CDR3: TGTGCCAGCTCACCCGGGACTAGCGGAAACAATGAGCAGTTCTTC. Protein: CASSPGTSGNNEQFF.

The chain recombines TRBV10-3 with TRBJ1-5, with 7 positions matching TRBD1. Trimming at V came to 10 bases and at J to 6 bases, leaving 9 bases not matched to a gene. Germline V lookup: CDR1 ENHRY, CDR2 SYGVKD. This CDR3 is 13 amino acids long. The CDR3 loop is CATEREGAQPQHF. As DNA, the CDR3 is TGTGCCACTGAGCGGGAGGGGGCTCAGCCCCAGCATTTT.

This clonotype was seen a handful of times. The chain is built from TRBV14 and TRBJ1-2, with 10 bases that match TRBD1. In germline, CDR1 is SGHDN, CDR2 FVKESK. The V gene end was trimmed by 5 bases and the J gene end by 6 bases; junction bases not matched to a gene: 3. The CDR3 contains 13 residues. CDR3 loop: CASSFDRGHGYTF. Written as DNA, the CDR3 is TGTGCCAGCAGCTTCGACAGGGGGCATGGCTACACCTTC.

The CDR3 bases are TGTGCCAGCAGCACGGGGGACAGTAGCACAGATACGCAGTATTTT. It codes for CASSTGDSSTDTQYF. The chain combines TRBV13 with TRBJ2-3; a possible D gene is TRBD1 (7 bases). V gave up 5 bases and J gave up 0 bases, with 12 bases separating them. The CDR3 extends over 15 amino acids. Per germline, CDR1 PRHDT and CDR2 FYEKMQ (reference sequence).

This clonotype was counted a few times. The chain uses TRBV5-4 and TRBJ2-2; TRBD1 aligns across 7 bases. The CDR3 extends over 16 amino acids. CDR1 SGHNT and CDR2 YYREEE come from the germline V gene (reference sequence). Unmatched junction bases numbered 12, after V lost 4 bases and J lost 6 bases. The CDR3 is CASSAYTGVGSGELFF. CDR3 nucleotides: TGTGCCAGCAGCGCCTACACAGGGGTGGGGTCCGGGGAGCTGTTTTTT.

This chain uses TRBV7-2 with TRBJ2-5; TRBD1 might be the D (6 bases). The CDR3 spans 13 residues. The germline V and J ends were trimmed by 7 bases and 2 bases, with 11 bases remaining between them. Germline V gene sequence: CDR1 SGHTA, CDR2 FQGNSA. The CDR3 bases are TGTGCCAGCACCCCCGACAGGCAAGAGACCCAGTACTTC. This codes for CASTPDRQETQYF.

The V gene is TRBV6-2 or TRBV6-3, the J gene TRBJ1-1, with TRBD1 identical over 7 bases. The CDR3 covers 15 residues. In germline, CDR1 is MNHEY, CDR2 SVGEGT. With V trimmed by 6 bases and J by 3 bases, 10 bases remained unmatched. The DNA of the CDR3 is TGTGCCAGCAGCGTGACAGGGATATCGGACACTGAAGCTTTCTTT. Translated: CASSVTGISDTEAFF.

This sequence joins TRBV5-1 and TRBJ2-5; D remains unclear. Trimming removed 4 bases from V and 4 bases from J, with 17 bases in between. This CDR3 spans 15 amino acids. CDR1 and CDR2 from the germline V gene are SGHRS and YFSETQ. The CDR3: CASSPSGIFGETQYF. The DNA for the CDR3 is TGCGCCAGCAGCCCCTCAGGAATCTTTGGAGAGACCCAGTACTTC. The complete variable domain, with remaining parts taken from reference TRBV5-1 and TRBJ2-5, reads KAGVTQTPRYLIKTRGQQVTLSCSPISGHRSVSWYQQTPGQGLQFLFEYFSETQRNKGNFPGRFSGRQFSNSRSEMNVSTLELGDSALYLCASSPSGIFGETQYFGPGTRLLVL.

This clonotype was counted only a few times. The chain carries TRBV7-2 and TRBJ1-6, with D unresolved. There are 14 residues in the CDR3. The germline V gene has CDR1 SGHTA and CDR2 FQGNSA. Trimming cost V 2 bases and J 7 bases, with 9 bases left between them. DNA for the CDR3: TGTGCCAGCAGCTTAAGTGGAGGGAATTCACCCCTCCACTTT. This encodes CASSLSGGNSPLHF.

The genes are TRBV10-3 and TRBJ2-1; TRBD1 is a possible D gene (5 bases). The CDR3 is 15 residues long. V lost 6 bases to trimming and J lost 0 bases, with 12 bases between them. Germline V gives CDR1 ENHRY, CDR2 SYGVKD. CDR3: CAIRGQASSYNEQFF. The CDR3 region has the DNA TGTGCCATCAGGGGGCAGGCTAGCTCCTACAATGAGCAGTTCTTC.

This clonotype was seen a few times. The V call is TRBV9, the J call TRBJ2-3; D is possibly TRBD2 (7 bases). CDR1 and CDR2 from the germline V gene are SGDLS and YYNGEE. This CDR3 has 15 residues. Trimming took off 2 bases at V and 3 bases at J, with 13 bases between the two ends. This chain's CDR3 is CASSVGGRVTDTQYF. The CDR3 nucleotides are TGTGCCAGCAGCGTGGGGGGGCGAGTAACAGATACGCAGTATTTT.

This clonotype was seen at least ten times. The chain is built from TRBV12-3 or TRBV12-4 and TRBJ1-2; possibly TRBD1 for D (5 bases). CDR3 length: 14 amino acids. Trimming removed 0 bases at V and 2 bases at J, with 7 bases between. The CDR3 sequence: CASSLAEGNYGYTF. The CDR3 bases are TGTGCCAGCAGTTTAGCTGAGGGGAACTATGGCTACACCTTC.

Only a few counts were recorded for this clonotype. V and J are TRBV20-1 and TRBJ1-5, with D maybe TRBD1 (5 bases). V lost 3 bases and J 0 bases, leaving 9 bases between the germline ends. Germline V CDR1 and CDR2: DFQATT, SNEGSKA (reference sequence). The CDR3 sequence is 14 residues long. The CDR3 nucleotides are TGCAGTGCTAGTGTGACAGTTAGCAATCAGCCCCAGCATTTT. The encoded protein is CSASVTVSNQPQHF.

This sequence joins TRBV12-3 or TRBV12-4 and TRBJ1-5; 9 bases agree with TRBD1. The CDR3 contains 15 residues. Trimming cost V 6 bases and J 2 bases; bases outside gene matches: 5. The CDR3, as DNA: TGTGCCAGCAGCGGGACAGGGCTAGGCAATCAGCCCCAGCATTTT. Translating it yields CASSGTGLGNQPQHF.

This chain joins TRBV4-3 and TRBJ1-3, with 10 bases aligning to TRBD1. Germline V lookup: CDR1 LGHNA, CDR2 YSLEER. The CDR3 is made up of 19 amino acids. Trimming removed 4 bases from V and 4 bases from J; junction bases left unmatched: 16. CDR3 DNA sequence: TGCGCCAGCAGCCGTGGTTCCGGGACAGGGGCCCAATTCGGAAACACCATATATTTT. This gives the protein CASSRGSGTGAQFGNTIYF.

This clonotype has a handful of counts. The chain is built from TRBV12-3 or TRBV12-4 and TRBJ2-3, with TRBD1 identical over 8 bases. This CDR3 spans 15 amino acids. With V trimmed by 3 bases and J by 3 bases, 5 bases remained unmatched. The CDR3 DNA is TGTGCCAGCAGTTTTTCAGGGGGCTGGACAGATACGCAGTATTTT. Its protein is CASSFSGGWTDTQYF.

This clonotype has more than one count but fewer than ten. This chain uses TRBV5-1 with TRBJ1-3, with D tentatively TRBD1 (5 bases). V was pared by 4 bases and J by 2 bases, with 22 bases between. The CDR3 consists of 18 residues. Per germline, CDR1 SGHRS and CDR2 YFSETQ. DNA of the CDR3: TGCGCCAGCAGCCTCGGGACCTTAAACTTGATGGCTGGAAACACCATATATTTT. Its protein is CASSLGTLNLMAGNTIYF.